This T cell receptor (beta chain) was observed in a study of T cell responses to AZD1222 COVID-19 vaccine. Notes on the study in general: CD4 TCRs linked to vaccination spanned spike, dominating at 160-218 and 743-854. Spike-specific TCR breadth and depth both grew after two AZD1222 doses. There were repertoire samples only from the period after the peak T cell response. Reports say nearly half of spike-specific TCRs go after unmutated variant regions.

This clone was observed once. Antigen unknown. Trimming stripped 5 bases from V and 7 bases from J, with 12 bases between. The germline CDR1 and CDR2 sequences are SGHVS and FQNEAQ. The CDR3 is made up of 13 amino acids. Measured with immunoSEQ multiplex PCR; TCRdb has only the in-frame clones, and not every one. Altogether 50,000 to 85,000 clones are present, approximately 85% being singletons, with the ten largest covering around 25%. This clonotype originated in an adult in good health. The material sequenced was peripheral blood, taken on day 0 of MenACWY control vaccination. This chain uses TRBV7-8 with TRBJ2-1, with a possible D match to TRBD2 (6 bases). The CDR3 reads CASSRRGPNEQFF. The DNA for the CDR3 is TGTGCCAGCAGCCGGCGGGGTCCTAATGAGCAGTTCTTC.